This TCR beta chain was identified during a study of untreated major depressive disorder. Study-level results: Three preselected Vbeta families were the sole sequencing comparisons. CD4+ T cells from depressed patients used TRBV05-01 (Vbeta 5.1) more often than controls.

Donors lacked major illness, comorbidities, regular medication, drug use, or heavy drinking. Each donor gave about 30 ml of EDTA blood. Thawed PBMCs underwent magnetic negative selection for CD4+ T cells. Concerning this clone itself: Its cognate antigen is unknown.

Profiling relied on immunoSEQ multiplex PCR, and the TCRdb table lists in-frame clones only, not all of them. The sample has more than 15,000 clones, 92% seen once. CDR3 length: 14 residues. The trim removed 3 bases at V and 4 bases at J, leaving 6 bases unmatched. In germline, CDR1 is SGDLS, CDR2 YYNGEE. Sequencing was carried out using CD4+ T cells from PBMCs. V usage is TRBV9 and J usage is TRBJ1-2; 7 positions agree with TRBD1. This sequence was found in a woman in her thirties or forties with major depressive disorder. The CDR3 region is CASSAPGQTYGYTF. In DNA, the CDR3 is TGTGCCAGCAGCGCTCCGGGACAGACCTATGGCTACACCTTC. Drawing the rest from reference TRBV9 and TRBJ1-2, the complete variable domain is DSGVTQTPKHLITATGQRVTLRCSPRSGDLSVYWYQQSLDQGLQFLIQYYNGEERAKGNILERFSAQQFPDLHSELNLSSLELGDSALYFCASSAPGQTYGYTFGSGTRLTVV.